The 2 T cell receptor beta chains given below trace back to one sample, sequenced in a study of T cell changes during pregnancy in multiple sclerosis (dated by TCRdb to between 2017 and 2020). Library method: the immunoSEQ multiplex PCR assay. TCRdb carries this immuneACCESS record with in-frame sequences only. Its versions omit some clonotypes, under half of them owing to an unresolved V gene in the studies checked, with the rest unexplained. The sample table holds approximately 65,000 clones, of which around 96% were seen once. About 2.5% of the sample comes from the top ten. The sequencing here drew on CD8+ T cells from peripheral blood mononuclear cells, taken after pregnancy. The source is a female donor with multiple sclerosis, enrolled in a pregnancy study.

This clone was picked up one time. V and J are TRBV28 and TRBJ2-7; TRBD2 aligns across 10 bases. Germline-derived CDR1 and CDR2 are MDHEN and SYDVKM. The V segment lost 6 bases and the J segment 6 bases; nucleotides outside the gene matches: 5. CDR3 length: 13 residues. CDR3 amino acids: CASSEREGREQYF. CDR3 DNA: TGTGCCAGCAGCGAGCGGGAGGGCCGCGAGCAGTACTTC.

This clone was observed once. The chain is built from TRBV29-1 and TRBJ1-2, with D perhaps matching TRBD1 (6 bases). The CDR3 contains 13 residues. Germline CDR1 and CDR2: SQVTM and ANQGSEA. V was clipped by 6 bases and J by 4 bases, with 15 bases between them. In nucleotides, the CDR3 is TGCAGCGTAGCTGGACAGATGTCCTATGGCTACACCTTC. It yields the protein CSVAGQMSYGYTF.